These 17 T cell receptor beta chains were all obtained from the same sample, sequenced in a study (dated by TCRdb to about 2016). Receptor amplification or capture employed RT-PCR. Instrument on record: Illumina MiSeq. The public sequencing data were trimmed at Q25 with fastp and processed into clonotypes with MiXCR by TCRdb, which kept only in-frame beta chains. CDR3 protein sequences are deduplicated, and each keeps its most common genes and DNA. The sample has more than 550,000 distinct CDR3 sequences on record, 14% of them singletons. The top ten clonotypes cover 3.6% of the sample. The specimen sequenced was memory CD4+ T cells from blood. These receptors came from a female donor in good health, serving as a healthy control.

CDR3 DNA sequence: TGCAGCGTTGGTGGGGCCACCGGGGAGCTGTTTTTT. Its translation: CSVGGATGELFF. The rearrangement joins TRBV29-1 to TRBJ2-2, with D possibly being TRBD1 (5 bases). The CDR3 totals 12 residues. The V end was cut by 4 bases, the J end by 4 bases, with 7 bases between. In germline, CDR1 is SQVTM, CDR2 ANQGSEA.

This clonotype appeared a single time. The rearrangement joins TRBV28 to TRBJ2-7; 10 nucleotides line up with TRBD2. The CDR3 is 15 amino acids. Germline assignment: CDR1 MDHEN and CDR2 SYDVKM. V was pared by 6 bases and J by 3 bases, with 8 bases of the junction left unmatched. Here the CDR3 reads CASSALSSGSYEQYF. In DNA, the CDR3 is TGTGCCAGCAGCGCCCTCTCTAGCGGGAGCTACGAGCAGTACTTC.

This clonotype was seen ten or more times. The rearrangement joins TRBV5-6 to TRBJ2-3; TRBD1 aligns across 9 bases. Per germline, CDR1 SGHDT and CDR2 YYEEEE. Trimming removed 3 bases from V and 3 bases from J; junction bases left unmatched: 8. The CDR3 covers 16 residues. The DNA of the CDR3 is TGTGCCAGCAGCTCCCGCGACAGGGGGTGGACAGATACGCAGTATTTT. This translates into CASSSRDRGWTDTQYF.

This clonotype has at least ten counts. J is TRBJ2-5 and V is TRBV20-1; D not resolved. CDR3 size: 11 residues. V was trimmed by 7 bases and J by 5 bases, leaving 11 bases between them. Per the germline V gene, CDR1 is DFQATT and CDR2 is SNEGSKA (reference sequence). The CDR3 sequence: CSVKEWETQYF. The CDR3 nucleotides read TGCAGTGTCAAGGAGTGGGAGACCCAGTACTTC.

This CDR3 is CASRDRVLIGLYEQYF. The CDR3 nucleotides are TGTGCCAGCAGGGACAGGGTGTTGATTGGCCTGTATGAGCAGTACTTC. The gene calls are TRBV28 and TRBJ2-7, with TRBD1 matching over 8 bases. J was trimmed by 7 bases and V by 6 bases; bases with no gene match: 17. The germline V gene has CDR1 MDHEN and CDR2 SYDVKM. The CDR3 contains 16 residues.

At least ten counts were recorded for this clonotype. The chain links TRBV24-1 to TRBJ2-1, with 9 bases lining up with TRBD2. Per germline, CDR1 KGHDR and CDR2 SFDVKD. The CDR3 has 15 residues. J was trimmed by 4 bases and V by 4 bases; bases with no gene match: 4. The CDR3 DNA follows: TGTGCCACCAGTGACGGCGGGAGGGGGTACAATGAGCAGTTCTTC. Translating gives CATSDGGRGYNEQFF.

Only a few counts were recorded for this clonotype. This chain connects TRBV7-2 to TRBJ2-5; 14 nucleotides agree with TRBD2. The J segment lost 1 base and the V segment lost 1 base, leaving 11 bases of the junction unmatched. The CDR3 extends over 20 amino acids. Per germline, CDR1 SGHTA and CDR2 FQGNSA. The DNA for the CDR3 is TGTGCCAGCAGCTTAGTTCCGACTAGCGGGAGGGCCGGCTTCCAAGAGACCCAGTACTTC. It yields the protein CASSLVPTSGRAGFQETQYF.

CDR3 bases: TGTGCCAGCAGTTACTCGGGCGACAGGGCTTTCTTT. Its protein is CASSYSGDRAFF. This chain uses TRBV6-5 with TRBJ1-1, with D perhaps TRBD1 (6 bases). Germline CDR1 MNHEY, CDR2 SVGAGI. CDR3 length equals 12 residues. V shed 0 bases and J shed 11 bases, with 10 bases lying between them.

The rearrangement joins TRBV5-1 to TRBJ1-1, with 8 positions matching TRBD1. CDR1 and CDR2 (germline): SGHRS, YFSETQ. V lost 4 bases, J lost 1 base, and 6 bases stayed unmatched. This CDR3 spans 15 amino acids. CDR3 loop: CASSPGGTGNTEAFF. As DNA, the CDR3 is TGCGCCAGCAGCCCTGGAGGGACAGGGAACACTGAAGCTTTCTTT.

The chain links TRBV4-3 to TRBJ2-1; 8 nucleotides agree with TRBD2. The CDR3 runs 17 residues. CDR1 and CDR2 (germline): LGHNA, YSLEER. V dropped 0 bases and J dropped 8; count of bases not matched to a gene: 12. This chain's CDR3 is CASSQDLERELSDEQFF. The CDR3, as DNA: TGCGCCAGCAGCCAAGATCTGGAGCGGGAGCTCTCCGATGAGCAGTTCTTC.

On this clonotype itself: With a much larger clone just one base away, this may be a read error. The J gene is TRBJ2-1, the V gene TRBV5-1; D gene ambiguous. CDR1 is SGHRS and CDR2 is YFSETQ in the germline V gene. The ends were cut back, 1 base at V and 8 bases at J, with 7 bases in the middle. The CDR3 loop spans 12 amino acids. The DNA for the CDR3 is TGCGCCAGCAGCTTGCCCGAGGATGAGCAGTTCTTC. Translation: CASSLPEDEQFF.

The chain has TRBV28 and TRBJ2-7; tentatively, D is TRBD1 (6 bases). CDR3 size: 13 residues. The V gene lost 5 bases and the J gene lost 9 bases, with 17 bases spanning the gap. The germline CDR1 and CDR2 sequences are MDHEN and SYDVKM. CDR3 coding DNA: TGTGCCAGCAGTCCCTCCAGGGGTAATGCGCAGTACTTC. Translated, it gives CASSPSRGNAQYF.

This clonotype was detected a few times. The V call is TRBV6-5, the J call TRBJ1-1; possible D gene TRBD1, 5 bases. Germline lookup yields CDR1 MNHEY and CDR2 SVGAGI. This CDR3 spans 14 amino acids. Trimming took 4 bases from V and 1 from J, leaving 10 bases between them. The CDR3 nucleotides are TGTGCCAGCAGTTTGTGGAGGGGGAACACTGAAGCTTTCTTT. This translates into CASSLWRGNTEAFF.

The CDR3 reads CASSMDRGLAGITDTQYF. The CDR3 coding sequence is TGTGCCAGTAGTATGGATCGGGGACTAGCGGGGATCACAGATACGCAGTATTTT. The chain joins TRBV19 to TRBJ2-3, with 13 nucleotides matching TRBD2. Germline CDR1 reads LNHDA; CDR2 reads SQIVND (reference sequence). The CDR3 is made up of 18 amino acids. V lost 3 bases and J lost 2; bases outside the gene matches: 8.

This sequence joins TRBV20-1 and TRBJ2-7; TRBD1 agrees at 11 bases. This CDR3 has 13 residues. Trimming removed 6 bases from V and 5 bases from J; junction bases left unmatched: 6. CDR1 is DFQATT and CDR2 is SNEGSKA in the germline V gene (reference sequence). The CDR3 here is CSAMRDRGNEQYF. CDR3 DNA sequence: TGCAGTGCAATGAGGGACAGGGGGAACGAGCAGTACTTC.

Worth noting for this clonotype: This sequence may be a read error, since a much larger clone differs from it by one base. The J gene is TRBJ1-2, the V gene TRBV20-1, with unresolved D. V lost 2 bases and J 3 bases, leaving 16 bases between the germline ends. This CDR3 spans 15 amino acids. The V gene's germline CDR1 is DFQATT and CDR2 SNEGSKA (reference sequence). The CDR3: CSARYSGESDYGYTF. CDR3 bases: TGCAGTGCTAGATATTCGGGTGAAAGTGACTATGGCTACACCTTC.

In its sample, this clonotype was seen a few times. This sequence joins TRBV20-1 and TRBJ1-2; no clear D. V was shortened by 3 bases and J by 3 bases, with 8 bases between the two germline ends. Germline CDR1 DFQATT, CDR2 SNEGSKA (reference sequence). This CDR3 contains 12 residues. CDR3 residues: CSARAEDYGYTF. The CDR3 DNA is TGCAGTGCTAGGGCAGAAGACTATGGCTACACCTTC.